This T cell receptor (beta chain) was identified in a study of shared clonotypes between healthy human individuals. Study summary: There were three CD4 naive, three CD4 memory, two CD8 naive and one CD8 memory plates per donor.

Produced via immunoSEQ multiplex PCR; TCRdb's table is partial and in-frame only. The sample has about 2,100,000 clones, 85% to 95% seen once. V was clipped by 3 bases and J by 5 bases; unmatched bases: 5. Germline V gene data show CDR1 as SGHRS and CDR2 as YFSETQ. The CDR3 spans 14 residues. Naive CD8 isolation took CD45RO-negative cells positively selected for CCR7 and excluded terminally differentiated effector memory CD45RA+ cells. The study drew all its donors from Caucasian adults living in Nashville, Tennessee. Study-level points and caveats: A few donors held about 4.5% of naive CD4 clonotypes in common.

Comment on this clone: Its target is unknown.

The V gene is TRBV5-1, the J gene TRBJ2-7, with TRBD2 identical over 10 bases. Sequencing was done on a sample of naive CD8+ T cells from PBMCs. The source is a man between 18 and 35 years old in good health. Some clones in this sample may be carry-over from other donors' samples. CDR3 region: CASSWVLAGDEQYF. The CDR3 DNA follows: TGCGCCAGCAGCTGGGTCCTAGCGGGAGACGAGCAGTACTTC. The variable domain in full, completed from reference TRBV5-1 and TRBJ2-7, reads KAGVTQTPRYLIKTRGQQVTLSCSPISGHRSVSWYQQTPGQGLQFLFEYFSETQRNKGNFPGRFSGRQFSNSRSEMNVSTLELGDSALYLCASSWVLAGDEQYFGPGTRLTVT.